This TCR beta chain was profiled in a study of cytotoxic CD8 clonotypes in ibrutinib-treated CLL. The planned depth of sequencing spanned 1 in 200,000 to 1 in 1 million T cells. TCRdb keeps only in-frame clones here, not all; method: immunoSEQ multiplex PCR. The repertoire has more than 75,000 clones, 77% of them found once; the top ten carry just under 25%. With 4 bases removed from V and 3 bases from J, the gap between germline ends came to 20 bases. The CDR3 runs to 16 residues. CDR1 SGHNT and CDR2 YYREEE come from the germline V gene (reference sequence). The material sequenced was PBMCs, taken after 24 months of ibrutinib treatment. The rearrangement links TRBV5-4 to TRBJ2-7, with TRBD2 as a possible D gene (5 bases). The TCR comes from a human donor with chronic lymphocytic leukemia. This chain's CDR3 is CASSGVEGQTIYEQYF. CDR3 sequence (DNA): TGTGCCAGCAGCGGGGTTGAGGGCCAGACTATCTACGAGCAGTACTTC.